This entry lists 5 T cell receptor beta chains sequenced from one sample in a study of shared clonotypes between healthy human individuals (dated by TCRdb to between 2020 and 2021). Library prep was done by the immunoSEQ multiplex PCR assay. TCRdb took this table from immuneACCESS and kept in-frame rearrangements with V and J called. Such tables lack part of the clones; where checked against another copy, unresolved V genes explain under half of the gap, and the rest is unexplained. In this sample the table shows roughly 2.5 million clones, more than 80% of which occur a single time. The top ten clones comprise around 0.15% of the sample. Source material: naive CD4+ T cells sorted from blood. Explained via the paper, the cell subset or site label denotes: CD45RA+ positively selected. Receptors were obtained from a man aged 18 to 35 in good health.

The chain employs TRBV7-2 and TRBJ2-7; D not resolved. This CDR3 comprises 16 residues. Trimming stripped 4 bases from V and 2 bases from J, with 18 bases between. Germline CDR1 reads SGHTA; CDR2 reads FQGNSA. The CDR3 coding sequence is TGTGCCAGCAGCTACGCGGTGGCAGAGCCTACCTACGAGCAGTACTTC. The encoded protein is CASSYAVAEPTYEQYF.

The J gene is TRBJ2-1, the V gene TRBV11-2, with TRBD1 matching 9 bases. The CDR3 loop spans 15 amino acids. CDR1 and CDR2 from the germline V gene are SGHAT and FQNNGV. V lost 5 bases to trimming and J lost 5 bases; unmatched junction nucleotides: 7. As DNA, the CDR3 is TGTGCCAGCAGCCCGCGGACAGGGGTCGACAATGAGCAGTTCTTC. Residues: CASSPRTGVDNEQFF. Based on the CDR3 plus reference TRBV11-2 and TRBJ2-1, the full variable domain is EAGVAQSPRYKIIEKRQSVAFWCNPISGHATLYWYQQILGQGPKLLIQFQNNGVVDDSQLPKDRFSAERLKGVDSTLKIQPAKLEDSAVYLCASSPRTGVDNEQFFGPGTRLTVL.

The V call is TRBV6-1, the J call TRBJ1-2, with a weak D call TRBD1 (6 bases). Germline V gene lookup returns CDR1 MNHNS and CDR2 SASEGT. The ends were cut back, 2 bases at V and 7 bases at J, with 17 bases in the middle. CDR3 size: 15 residues. The CDR3, as DNA: TGTGCCAGCAGTGAATATGCACAGGGAGGGCGTGGCTACACCTTC. It yields the protein CASSEYAQGGRGYTF.

This clone occurred a few times. Other DNA sequences within the sample encode an identical CDR3. The chain employs TRBV19 and TRBJ2-7, with 15 positions matching TRBD2. This CDR3 comprises 15 residues. Trimming cost V 5 bases and J 3 bases; bases outside gene matches: 2. Germline values: CDR1 LNHDA, CDR2 SQIVND (reference sequence). CDR3 residues: CASSPGLAGGYEQYF. The DNA for the CDR3 is TGTGCCAGTAGTCCGGGACTAGCGGGAGGCTACGAGCAGTACTTC.

The rearrangement links TRBV14 to TRBJ2-5; 8 nucleotides align to TRBD2. V was pared by 0 bases and J by 3 bases, with 12 bases of the junction left unmatched. CDR3 length equals 18 residues. The germline V gene encodes CDR1 SGHDN and CDR2 FVKESK. The CDR3 DNA sequence: TGTGCCAGCAGCCAAGAAGGAGGCGTTTCGGGGGGGAAAGAGACCCAGTACTTC. Protein product: CASSQEGGVSGGKETQYF.